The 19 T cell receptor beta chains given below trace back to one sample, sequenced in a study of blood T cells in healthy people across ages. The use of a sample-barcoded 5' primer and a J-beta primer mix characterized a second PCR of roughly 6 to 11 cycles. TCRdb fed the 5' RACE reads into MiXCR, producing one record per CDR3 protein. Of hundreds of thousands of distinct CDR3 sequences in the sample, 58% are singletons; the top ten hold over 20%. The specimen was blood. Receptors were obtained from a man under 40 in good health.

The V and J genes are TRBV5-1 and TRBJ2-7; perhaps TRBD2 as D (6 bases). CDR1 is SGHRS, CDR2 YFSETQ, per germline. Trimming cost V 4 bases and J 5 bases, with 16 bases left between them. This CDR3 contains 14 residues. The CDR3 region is CASSVGAGGDEQYF. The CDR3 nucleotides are TGCGCCAGCAGCGTGGGTGCAGGAGGGGACGAGCAGTACTTC.

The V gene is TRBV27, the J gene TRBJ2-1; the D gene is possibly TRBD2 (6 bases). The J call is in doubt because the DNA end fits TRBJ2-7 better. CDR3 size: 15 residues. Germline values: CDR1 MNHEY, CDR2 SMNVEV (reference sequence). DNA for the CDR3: TGTGCCAGCAGTTTATGGCTAGGCGGGACGGGTGAGCAGTACTTC. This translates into CASSLWLGGTGEQYF.

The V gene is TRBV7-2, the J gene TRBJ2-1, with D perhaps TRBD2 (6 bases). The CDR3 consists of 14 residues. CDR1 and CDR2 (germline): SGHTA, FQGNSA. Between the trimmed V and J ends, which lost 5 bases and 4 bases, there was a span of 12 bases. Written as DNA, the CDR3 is TGTGCCAGCAGCCCCTTTGGAGGGTACAATGAGCAGTTCTTC. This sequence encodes CASSPFGGYNEQFF.

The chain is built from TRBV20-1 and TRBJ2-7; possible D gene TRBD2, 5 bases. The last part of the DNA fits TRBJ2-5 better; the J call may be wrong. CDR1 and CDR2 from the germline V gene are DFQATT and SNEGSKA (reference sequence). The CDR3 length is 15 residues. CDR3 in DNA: TGCAGTGCTAGAAGGGAAGCACGCTCTGCGGGGACCCAGTACTTC. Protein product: CSARREARSAGTQYF.

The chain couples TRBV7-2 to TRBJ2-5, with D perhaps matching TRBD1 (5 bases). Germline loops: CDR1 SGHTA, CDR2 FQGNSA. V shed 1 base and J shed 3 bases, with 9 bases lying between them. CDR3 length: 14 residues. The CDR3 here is CASSLEAGKETQYF. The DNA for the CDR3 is TGTGCCAGCAGCTTAGAAGCAGGGAAAGAGACCCAGTACTTC. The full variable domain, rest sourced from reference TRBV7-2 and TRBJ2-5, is GAGVSQSPSNKVTEKGKDVELRCDPISGHTALYWYRQSLGQGLEFLIYFQGNSAPDKSGLPSDRFSAERTGGSVSTLTIQRTQQEDSAVYLCASSLEAGKETQYFGPGTRLLVL.

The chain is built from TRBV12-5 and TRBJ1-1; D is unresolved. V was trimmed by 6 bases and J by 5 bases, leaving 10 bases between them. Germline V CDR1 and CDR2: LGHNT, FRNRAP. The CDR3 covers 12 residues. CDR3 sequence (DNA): TGTGCTAGTGGACTGGTGGCAACTGAAGCTTTCTTT. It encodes CASGLVATEAFF. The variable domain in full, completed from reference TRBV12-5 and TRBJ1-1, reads DARVTQTPRHKVTEMGQEVTMRCQPILGHNTVFWYRQTMMQGLELLAYFRNRAPLDDSGMPKDRFSAEMPDATLATLKIQPSEPRDSAVYFCASGLVATEAFFGQGTRLTVV.

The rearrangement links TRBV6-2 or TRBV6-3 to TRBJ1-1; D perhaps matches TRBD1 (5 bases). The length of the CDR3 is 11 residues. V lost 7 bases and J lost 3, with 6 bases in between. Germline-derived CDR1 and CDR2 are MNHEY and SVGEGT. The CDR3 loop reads CASTRDTEAFF. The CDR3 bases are TGTGCCAGCACCAGGGACACTGAAGCTTTCTTT.

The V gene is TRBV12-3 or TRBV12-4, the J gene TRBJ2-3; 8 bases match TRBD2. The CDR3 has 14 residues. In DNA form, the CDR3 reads TGTGCAGGCCATGTCGGGGGGGCCGGAGATACGCAGTATTTT. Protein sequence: CAGHVGGAGDTQYF.

In DNA form, the CDR3 reads TGTGCCAGCAGCCCCCTGACTGAGAGAGAGACCCAGTACTTC. This sequence encodes CASSPLTERETQYF. The chain joins TRBV3-1 to TRBJ2-5; D not resolved. The V gene's germline CDR1 is LGHDT and CDR2 YNNKEL (reference sequence). This CDR3 comprises 14 residues. Trimming took off 4 bases at V and 4 bases at J, with 13 bases between the two ends.

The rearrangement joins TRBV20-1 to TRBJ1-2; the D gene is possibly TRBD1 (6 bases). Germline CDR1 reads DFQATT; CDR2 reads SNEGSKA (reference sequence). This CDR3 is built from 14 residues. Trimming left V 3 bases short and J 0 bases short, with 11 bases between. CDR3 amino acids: CSASPTGANYGYTF. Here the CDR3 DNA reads TGCAGTGCTAGTCCGACAGGAGCTAACTATGGCTACACCTTC.

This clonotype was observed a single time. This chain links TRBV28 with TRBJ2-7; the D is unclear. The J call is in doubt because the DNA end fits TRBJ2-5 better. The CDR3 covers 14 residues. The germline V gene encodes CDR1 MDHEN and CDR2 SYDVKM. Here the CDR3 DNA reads TGTGCCAGCAGTTTAGCATCGGTGGGCGAGACCCAGTACTTC. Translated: CASSLASVGETQYF.

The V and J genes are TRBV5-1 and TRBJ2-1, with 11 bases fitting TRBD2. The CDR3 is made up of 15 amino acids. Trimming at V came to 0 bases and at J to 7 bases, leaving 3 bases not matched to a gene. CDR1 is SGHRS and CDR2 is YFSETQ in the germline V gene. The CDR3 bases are TGCGCCAGCAGCTTGGCTAGCGGGGGGCGGAATGAGCAGTTCTTC. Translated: CASSLASGGRNEQFF.

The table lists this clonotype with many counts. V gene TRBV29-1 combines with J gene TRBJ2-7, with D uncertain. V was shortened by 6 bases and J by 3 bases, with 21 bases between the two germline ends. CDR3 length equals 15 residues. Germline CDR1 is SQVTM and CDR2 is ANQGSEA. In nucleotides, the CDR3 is TGCAGCGTACACCTTGTTGGGTCCTACGGCTACGAGCAGTACTTC. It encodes CSVHLVGSYGYEQYF.

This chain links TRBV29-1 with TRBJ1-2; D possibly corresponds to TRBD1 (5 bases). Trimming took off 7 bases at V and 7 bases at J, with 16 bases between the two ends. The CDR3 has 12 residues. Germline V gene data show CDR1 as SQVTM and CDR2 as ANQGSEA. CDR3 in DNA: TGCAGCGCCCGTGAGACCCAGGGTGGCTACACCTTC. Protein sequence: CSARETQGGYTF. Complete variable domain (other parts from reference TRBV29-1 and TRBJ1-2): SAVISQKPSRDICQRGTSLTIQCQVDSQVTMMFWYRQQPGQSLTLIATANQGSEATYESGFVIDKFPISRPNLTFSTLTVSNMSPEDSSIYLCSARETQGGYTFGSGTRLTVV.

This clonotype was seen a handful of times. This CDR3 is CATQVGSYNEQFF. Here the CDR3 DNA reads TGTGCTACCCAAGTGGGCTCCTACAATGAGCAGTTCTTC. This chain joins TRBV12-5 and TRBJ2-1; no firm D call. Germline V gives CDR1 LGHNT, CDR2 FRNRAP. The CDR3 covers 13 residues. V was shortened by 10 bases and J by 0 bases, with 10 bases between the two germline ends.

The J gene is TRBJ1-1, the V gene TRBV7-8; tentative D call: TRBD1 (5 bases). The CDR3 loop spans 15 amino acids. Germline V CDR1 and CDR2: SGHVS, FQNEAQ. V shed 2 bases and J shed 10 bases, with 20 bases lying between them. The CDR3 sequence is CASSLRQTTGVGAFF. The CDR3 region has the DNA TGTGCCAGCAGCTTAAGACAGACGACTGGGGTAGGAGCTTTCTTT.

CDR3 coding DNA: TGTGCCAGCAGCGCCGGCGGGGGGCAACAGCCCCAGCATTTT. Its translation: CASSAGGGQQPQHF. The rearrangement joins TRBV9 to TRBJ1-5, with a weak D call TRBD1 (6 bases). Germline-derived CDR1 and CDR2 are SGDLS and YYNGEE. V was trimmed by 3 bases and J by 7 bases, leaving 14 bases between them. This CDR3 spans 14 amino acids. The whole variable domain, filled in from reference TRBV9 and TRBJ1-5, reads DSGVTQTPKHLITATGQRVTLRCSPRSGDLSVYWYQQSLDQGLQFLIQYYNGEERAKGNILERFSAQQFPDLHSELNLSSLELGDSALYFCASSAGGGQQPQHFGDGTRLSIL.

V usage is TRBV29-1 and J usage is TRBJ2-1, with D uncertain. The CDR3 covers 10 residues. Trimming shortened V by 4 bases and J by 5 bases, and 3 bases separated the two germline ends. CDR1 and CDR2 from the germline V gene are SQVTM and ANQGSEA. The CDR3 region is CSVVDNEQFF. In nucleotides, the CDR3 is TGCAGCGTTGTCGACAATGAGCAGTTCTTC.

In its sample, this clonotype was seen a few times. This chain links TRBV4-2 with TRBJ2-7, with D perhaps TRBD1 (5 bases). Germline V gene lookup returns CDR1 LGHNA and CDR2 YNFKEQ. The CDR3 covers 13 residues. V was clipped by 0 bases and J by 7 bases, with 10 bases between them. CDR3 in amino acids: CASSQEGAREQYF. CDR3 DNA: TGTGCCAGCAGCCAAGAAGGGGCCCGGGAGCAGTACTTC.